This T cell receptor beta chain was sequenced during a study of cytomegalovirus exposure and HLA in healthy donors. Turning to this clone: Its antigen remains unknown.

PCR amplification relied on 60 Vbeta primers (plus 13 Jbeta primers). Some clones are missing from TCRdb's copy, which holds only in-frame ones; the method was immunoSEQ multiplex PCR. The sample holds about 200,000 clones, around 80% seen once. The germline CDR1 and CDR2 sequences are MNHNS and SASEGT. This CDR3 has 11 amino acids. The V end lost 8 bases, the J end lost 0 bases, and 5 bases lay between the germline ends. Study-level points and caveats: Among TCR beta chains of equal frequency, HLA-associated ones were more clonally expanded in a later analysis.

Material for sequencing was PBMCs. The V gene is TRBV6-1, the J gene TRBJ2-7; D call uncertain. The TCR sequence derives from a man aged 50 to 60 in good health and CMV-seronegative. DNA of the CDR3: TGTGCCAGCGAGGCCTCCTACGAGCAGTACTTC. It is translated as CASEASYEQYF.